What follows are 19 T cell receptor beta chains derived from one specimen sequenced in a study of blood T cell repertoires in COVID-19. This table comes from immunoSEQ multiplex PCR, and its TCRdb copy is limited to in-frame clones, with some not included. The sample gives fewer than 100,000 clones, around 90% of which show up once; 0.65% to 0.95% is in the top ten. Sequences were obtained from peripheral blood. These receptors originate from a woman aged 80 or older with acute or convalescent COVID-19.

This clone was counted once. This chain connects TRBV2 to TRBJ1-1; TRBD1 is a possible D gene (5 bases). The CDR3 contains 14 residues. Germline CDR1 reads SNHLY; CDR2 reads FYNNEI. The ends were cut back, 6 bases at V and 2 bases at J, with 13 bases in the middle. In DNA form, the CDR3 reads TGTGCCAGCAGGAATGGACAACCTAACACTGAAGCTTTCTTT. Its protein is CASRNGQPNTEAFF.

The chain couples TRBV2 to TRBJ1-2, with a possible D match to TRBD1 (5 bases). The germline V gene encodes CDR1 SNHLY and CDR2 FYNNEI. There are 13 residues in the CDR3. Trimming shortened V by 5 bases and J by 2 bases, and 9 bases separated the two germline ends. CDR3: CASSLGQNYGYTF. CDR3 sequence (DNA): TGTGCCAGCAGTCTAGGACAAAACTATGGCTACACCTTC. Drawing the rest from reference TRBV2 and TRBJ1-2, the complete variable domain is EPEVTQTPSHQVTQMGQEVILRCVPISNHLYFYWYRQILGQKVEFLVSFYNNEISEKSEIFDDQFSVERPDGSNFTLKIRSTKLEDSAMYFCASSLGQNYGYTFGSGTRLTVV.

The rearrangement uses TRBV7-3 and TRBJ1-1, with TRBD1 as a possible D gene (6 bases). Trimming shortened V by 7 bases and J by 1 base, and 13 bases separated the two germline ends. The length of the CDR3 is 14 residues. CDR1 and CDR2 (germline): SGHTA, FQGTGA. The CDR3 DNA reads as TGTGCCAGCAAAGCGGGACACTCGAACACTGAAGCTTTCTTT. Translated, it gives CASKAGHSNTEAFF.

This sequence joins TRBV23-1 and TRBJ2-1, with D maybe TRBD1 (6 bases). TRBV23-1 is filed as an ORF, its function uncertain. The germline V and J ends were trimmed by 2 bases and 9 bases, with 23 bases remaining between them. This CDR3 is 17 amino acids long. This CDR3 is CASSQRGFMCSDVEQFF. CDR3 bases: TGCGCCAGCAGTCAAAGGGGGTTTATGTGCAGCGACGTTGAGCAGTTCTTC.

The chain combines TRBV7-9 with TRBJ1-2; 7 bases align to TRBD1. V lost 4 bases, J lost 2 bases, and 4 bases stayed unmatched. The CDR3 runs 14 residues. Germline V gene sequence: CDR1 SEHNR, CDR2 FQNEAQ (reference sequence). The CDR3 region is CASSSRTGNYGYTF. DNA of the CDR3: TGTGCCAGCAGCTCACGGACAGGCAACTATGGCTACACCTTC.

V usage is TRBV21-1 and J usage is TRBJ2-5; the table gives TRBD1 as D, unverified against the DNA. TRBV21-1 is classified as a pseudogene. The CDR3 loop spans 16 amino acids. DNA for the CDR3: TGTGCCAGCAGCAAAGAGGGACAGGGTGTACAAGAGACCCAGTACTTC. Translation: CASSKEGQGVQETQYF.

The chain has TRBV7-3 and TRBJ2-5, with 8 nucleotides matching TRBD2. This CDR3 contains 17 residues. After removal of 1 base from V and 1 base from J, the junction contained 8 bases not matched to a gene. CDR1 is SGHTA and CDR2 is FQGTGA in the germline V gene. DNA for the CDR3: TGTGCCAGCAGCTTAAGGGGTTGGAGCGGGGGCCAAGAGACCCAGTACTTC. Translated: CASSLRGWSGGQETQYF. The full variable domain, with the rest looked up from reference TRBV7-3 and TRBJ2-5, is GAGVSQTPSNKVTEKGKYVELRCDPISGHTALYWYRQSLGQGPEFLIYFQGTGAADDSGLPNDRFFAVRPEGSVSTLKIQRTERGDSAVYLCASSLRGWSGGQETQYFGPGTRLLVL.

This clone appeared once. In DNA form, the CDR3 reads TGTGCCAGCAGCCCCAGGGGGTGGTATGCTTTCTTT. Its protein is CASSPRGWYAFF. The V call is TRBV12-3 or TRBV12-4, the J call TRBJ1-1; TRBD1 agrees at 7 bases. Trimming removed 6 bases from V and 11 bases from J; junction bases left unmatched: 9. The CDR3 loop spans 12 amino acids.

The rearrangement joins TRBV5-4 to TRBJ1-1; no firm D call. Germline-derived CDR1 and CDR2 are SGHNT and YYREEE (reference sequence). The ends were cut back, 0 bases at V and 4 bases at J, with 13 bases in the middle. This CDR3 region has 15 residues. The CDR3 nucleotides are TGTGCCAGCAGCTTGGATCTCGCTCGGGGCACTGAAGCTTTCTTT. Its protein is CASSLDLARGTEAFF.

With regard to this clone: This specimen includes other DNA sequences encoding the same CDR3. This chain connects TRBV14 to TRBJ2-7; 12 bases agree with TRBD1. This CDR3 comprises 15 residues. Germline values: CDR1 SGHDN, CDR2 FVKESK. The trim removed 3 bases at V and 4 bases at J, leaving 4 bases unmatched. The CDR3 loop reads CASSQRDRGLYEQYF. The CDR3 DNA reads as TGTGCCAGCAGCCAGAGGGACAGGGGGCTTTACGAGCAGTACTTC.

To note about this clone: One end of the junction is discordant with germline, which a read error may explain. This chain links TRBV7-2 with TRBJ2-7; D possibly corresponds to TRBD1 (6 bases). Per germline, CDR1 SGHTA and CDR2 FQGNSA. CDR3 length: 14 residues. The CDR3 DNA sequence: TGTGCCAGCAGCTTAGAAGTCGCGGACAGACTGAGGAACTTC. Protein sequence: CASSLEVADRLRNF.

The chain recombines TRBV6-5 with TRBJ1-5, with D tentatively TRBD1 (6 bases). V was shortened by 8 bases and J by 1 base, with 9 bases between the two germline ends. Germline CDR1 reads MNHEY; CDR2 reads SVGAGI. The CDR3 length is 13 residues. The CDR3 nucleotides read TGTGCCAGCGACAGGCTAAGCAATCAGCCCCAGCATTTT. Its protein is CASDRLSNQPQHF.

The rearrangement joins TRBV7-6 to TRBJ2-7, with 12 bases that match TRBD1. The CDR3 has 15 residues. The germline gives CDR1 SGHVS, CDR2 FNYEAQ. Trimming cost V 0 bases and J 12 bases; bases outside gene matches: 9. The CDR3 here is CASSLAGTGGERTYF. The DNA of the CDR3 is TGTGCCAGCAGCTTAGCCGGGACAGGGGGCGAGAGGACGTACTTC.

The chain joins TRBV5-4 to TRBJ2-2, with D possibly being TRBD1 (5 bases). CDR3 length equals 15 residues. The germline V gene has CDR1 SGHNT and CDR2 YYREEE (reference sequence). The V gene lost 0 bases and the J gene lost 2 bases, with 8 bases spanning the gap. This CDR3 reads CASSLAGFNTGELFF. The CDR3 nucleotides read TGTGCCAGCAGCTTGGCAGGGTTTAACACCGGGGAGCTGTTTTTT.

This chain connects TRBV19 to TRBJ1-2, with a possible D match to TRBD1 (6 bases). In germline, CDR1 is LNHDA, CDR2 SQIVND (reference sequence). The V end was cut by 4 bases, the J end by 7 bases, with 16 bases between. The CDR3 totals 14 residues. CDR3 residues: CASSTYTGNGGYTF. DNA for the CDR3: TGTGCCAGTAGTACCTACACAGGGAATGGTGGCTACACCTTC.

This chain connects TRBV4-1 to TRBJ1-2, with D perhaps matching TRBD1 (5 bases). CDR1 MGHRA and CDR2 YSYEKL come from the germline V gene. CDR3 length equals 15 residues. Trimming took 6 bases from V and 6 from J, leaving 20 bases between them. CDR3 bases: TGCGCCAGCAGTCACCGAGCGTCCAGGGAGGATGGCTACACCTTC. Encoded protein: CASSHRASREDGYTF.

This chain uses TRBV11-1 with TRBJ2-2; TRBD2 might be the D (6 bases). CDR1 is SGHAT and CDR2 is FQDESV in the germline V gene (reference sequence). Trimming pared 5 bases from V and 4 bases from J, leaving 14 bases between. The CDR3 covers 15 residues. The CDR3 nucleotides read TGTGCCAGCAGCCGTAGCGGAGACGGCACCGGGGAGCTGTTTTTT. It specifies CASSRSGDGTGELFF.

The V gene is TRBV29-1, the J gene TRBJ2-7; possibly TRBD1 for D (6 bases). The germline gives CDR1 SQVTM, CDR2 ANQGSEA. The CDR3 runs to 13 residues. The germline V and J ends were trimmed by 5 bases and 3 bases, with 14 bases remaining between them. CDR3 in DNA: TGCAGCGTTCCTTCAGGGGAAGGCTACGAGCAGTACTTC. This gives the protein CSVPSGEGYEQYF.

The table lists this clone with a few counts. The junction and the germline gene differ at one end; a read error may be behind it. The rearrangement links TRBV6-2 or TRBV6-3 to TRBJ2-7, with 8 bases lining up with TRBD2. There are 16 residues in the CDR3. Germline V gene lookup returns CDR1 MNHEY and CDR2 SVGEGT. CDR3 residues: CATSRLGKRGNYEQYF. For the CDR3, the DNA is TGTGCCACCAGTCGGTTGGGGAAGCGGGGGAACTACGAGCAGTACTTC.